This T cell receptor (beta chain) was profiled in a study of T cell responses to AZD1222 COVID-19 vaccine. Study conclusions and caveats: When two AZD1222 doses had been given, Spike-specific TCR breadth and depth rose. Of spike-specific TCRs, nearly half reportedly target regions left unmutated in variants.

TCRdb's copy holds only in-frame clones and misses some; the assay was immunoSEQ multiplex PCR. The table shows nearly 200,000 clones, with 85% to 95% occurring only once. Comments on this clone: What it recognizes is unknown.

The CDR3 covers 14 residues. Germline V gene sequence: CDR1 LGHNA, CDR2 YSLEER. Trimming stripped 1 base from V and 3 bases from J, with 10 bases between. Second-dose recipients at about 4 or about 12 weeks were treated as one pooled group. This sample comprised peripheral blood, obtained 28 days after the second AZD1222 dose. The receptor was isolated from an adult who received the AZD1222 COVID-19 vaccine. The chain couples TRBV4-3 to TRBJ2-7; D is perhaps TRBD1 (6 bases). The CDR3 coding sequence is TGCGCCAGCAGCCAAGGGACAGCGAACTACGAGCAGTACTTC. Protein product: CASSQGTANYEQYF.